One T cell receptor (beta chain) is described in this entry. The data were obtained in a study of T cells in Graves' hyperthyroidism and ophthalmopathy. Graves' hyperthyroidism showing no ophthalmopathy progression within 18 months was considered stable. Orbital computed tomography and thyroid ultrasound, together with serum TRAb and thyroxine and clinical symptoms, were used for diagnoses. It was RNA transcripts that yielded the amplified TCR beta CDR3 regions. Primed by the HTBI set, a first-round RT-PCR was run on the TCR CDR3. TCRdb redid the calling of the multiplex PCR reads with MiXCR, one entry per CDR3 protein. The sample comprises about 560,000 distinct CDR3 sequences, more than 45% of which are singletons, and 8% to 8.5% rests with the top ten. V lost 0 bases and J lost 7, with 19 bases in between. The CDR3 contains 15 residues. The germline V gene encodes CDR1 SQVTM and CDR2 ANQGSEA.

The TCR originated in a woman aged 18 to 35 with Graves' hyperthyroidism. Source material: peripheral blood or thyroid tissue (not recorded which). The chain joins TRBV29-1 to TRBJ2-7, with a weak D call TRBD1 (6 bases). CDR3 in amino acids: CSVEDPTPGVNEQYF. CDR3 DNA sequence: TGCAGCGTTGAAGATCCGACGCCAGGGGTTAATGAGCAGTACTTC.